This T cell receptor beta chain was captured in a study of T cell changes during pregnancy in multiple sclerosis. Germline CDR1 reads MNHNS; CDR2 reads SASEGT. The V segment lost 6 bases and the J segment 6 bases; nucleotides outside the gene matches: 9. This CDR3 region has 15 residues. Assay used: immunoSEQ multiplex PCR; TCRdb lists only in-frame clones, some missing. Found here are 50,000 or so clones, 85% to 95% of them singletons; the top ten hold roughly 0.25%. This sample comprised CD4+ T cells from peripheral blood mononuclear cells, obtained in the third trimester of pregnancy. The origin of this receptor is a female donor with multiple sclerosis, enrolled in a pregnancy study. The chain recombines TRBV6-1 with TRBJ1-2, with 11 bases lining up with TRBD1. Written as DNA, the CDR3 is TGTGCCAGCAGCGCCGGGACAGGGGGTGGAGATGGCTACACCTTC. Protein: CASSAGTGGGDGYTF.